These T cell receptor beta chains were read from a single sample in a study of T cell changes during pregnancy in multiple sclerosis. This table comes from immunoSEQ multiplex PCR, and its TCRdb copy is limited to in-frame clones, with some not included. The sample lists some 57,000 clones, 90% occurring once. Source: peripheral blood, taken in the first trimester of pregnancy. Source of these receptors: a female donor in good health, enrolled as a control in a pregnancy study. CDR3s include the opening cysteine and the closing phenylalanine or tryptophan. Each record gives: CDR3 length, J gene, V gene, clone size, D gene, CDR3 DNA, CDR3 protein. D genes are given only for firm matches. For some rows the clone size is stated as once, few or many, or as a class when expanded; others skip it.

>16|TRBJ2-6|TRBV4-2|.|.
TGTGCCAGCAGCCAAGCGGGTTCAACTGGGGCCAACGTCCTGACTTTC
CASSQAGSTGANVLTF
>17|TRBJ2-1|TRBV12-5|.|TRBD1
TGTGCTAGTGGTTTGGCCCGGACAGGGGGCTTGATCAATGAGCAGTTCTTC
CASGLARTGGLINEQFF
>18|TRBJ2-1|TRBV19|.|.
TGTGCCAGTAGCGGGAACCTAGCGCCGGGGGGCGCACACAATGAGCAGTTCTTC
CASSGNLAPGGAHNEQFF
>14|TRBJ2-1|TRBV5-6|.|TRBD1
TGTGCCAGCAGCCTCGGACAGGGGGCCAATGAGCAGTTCTTC
CASSLGQGANEQFF
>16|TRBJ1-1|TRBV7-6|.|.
TGTGCCAGCAGCTTAATTACAGGGCCGAAGAACACTGAAGCTTTCTTT
CASSLITGPKNTEAFF
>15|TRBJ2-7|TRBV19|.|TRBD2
TGTGCCAGTAGTATCGGCGGGACTACCCAGTACGAGCAGTACTTC
CASSIGGTTQYEQYF
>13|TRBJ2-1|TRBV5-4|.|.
TGTGCCAGCAGCCCTCGAGTGAGCAATGAGCAGTTCTTC
CASSPRVSNEQFF
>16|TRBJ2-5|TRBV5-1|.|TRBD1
TGCGCCAGCGGACCCGGGACAGGGGGCGCAGAAGAGACCCAGTACTTC
CASGPGTGGAEETQYF
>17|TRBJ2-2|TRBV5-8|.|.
TGTGCCAGCAGCTTGGTTAGAGACACCCTGAACACCGGGGAGCTGTTTTTT
CASSLVRDTLNTGELFF
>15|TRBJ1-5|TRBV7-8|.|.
TGTGCCAGCAGCCCGTTCGGGAATAGCAATCAGCCCCAGCATTTT
CASSPFGNSNQPQHF
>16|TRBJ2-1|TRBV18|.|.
TGTGCCAGCTCACCAAGTCGTGGGGCCCCCTACAATGAGCAGTTCTTC
CASSPSRGAPYNEQFF
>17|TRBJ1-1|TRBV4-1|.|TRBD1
TGCGCCAGCAGCCAGAACTCCCAGGGGGGCGCGGTCACTGAAGCTTTCTTT
CASSQNSQGGAVTEAFF
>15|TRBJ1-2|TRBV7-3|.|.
TGTGCCAGCAGCTTAACGGGCAGCGGATCCTATGGCTACACCTTC
CASSLTGSGSYGYTF
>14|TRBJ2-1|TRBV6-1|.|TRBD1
TGTGCCAGCAGTGACCAGACAGGGCTCAATGAGCAGTTCTTC
CASSDQTGLNEQFF
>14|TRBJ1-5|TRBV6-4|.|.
TGTGCCAGCAGTGACTCACCAGGGGATCAGCCCCAGCATTTT
CASSDSPGDQPQHF
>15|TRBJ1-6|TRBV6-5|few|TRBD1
TGTGCCAGCAGGGGAGGACAGGATTATAATTCACCCCTCCACTTT
CASRGGQDYNSPLHF
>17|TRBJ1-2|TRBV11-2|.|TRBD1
TGTGCCAGCAGGAGACCGGGACAGGGAGGAAGGAACTATGGCTACACCTTC
CASRRPGQGGRNYGYTF
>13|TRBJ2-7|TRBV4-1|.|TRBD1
TGCGCCAGCAGCCAGCCAGGGGGCTACGAGCAGTACTTC
CASSQPGGYEQYF
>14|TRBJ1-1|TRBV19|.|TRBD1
TGTGCCAGTAGTACCCGACAGGGGAACACTGAAGCTTTCTTT
CASSTRQGNTEAFF
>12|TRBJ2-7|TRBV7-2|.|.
TGTGCCAGCAGCTCACGCGGGGACGAGCAGTACTTC
CASSSRGDEQYF
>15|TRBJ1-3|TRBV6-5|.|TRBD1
TGTGCCAGCAGGCCGACAGGGAGCTCTGGAAACACCATATATTTT
CASRPTGSSGNTIYF
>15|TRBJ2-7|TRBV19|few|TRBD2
TGTGCCAGTAGGGAGACTAGCGGATCCACCTACGAGCAGTACTTC
CASRETSGSTYEQYF
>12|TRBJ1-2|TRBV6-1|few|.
TGTGCCAGCAGAGCCACAGGGCTTGGCTACACCTTC
CASRATGLGYTF
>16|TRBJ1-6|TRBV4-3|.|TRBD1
TGCGCCAGCAGCCAAACGGACAGGCGCCCCTCTTCACCCCTCCACTTT
CASSQTDRRPSSPLHF
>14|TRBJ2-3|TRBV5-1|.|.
TGCGCCAGCAGCTTGGCGAGCGGCACAGATACGCAGTATTTT
CASSLASGTDTQYF
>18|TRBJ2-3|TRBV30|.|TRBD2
TGTGCCTGGAGTGTAAGCCGGACTAGCGGGGGGCCAGGGGATACGCAGTATTTT
CAWSVSRTSGGPGDTQYF
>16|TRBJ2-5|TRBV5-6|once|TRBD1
TGTGCCAGCAGCTGGGCCCCTGGGGACAGGGGGGAGACCCAGTACTTC
CASSWAPGDRGETQYF
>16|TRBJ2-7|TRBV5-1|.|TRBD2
TGCGCCAGCAGCTTGGGGACTAGCGGGGGGTTATACGAGCAGTACTTC
CASSLGTSGGLYEQYF
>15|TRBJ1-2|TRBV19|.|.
TGTGCCAGTAGCCCAGGCAGGCCACTTAACTATGGCTACACCTTC
CASSPGRPLNYGYTF
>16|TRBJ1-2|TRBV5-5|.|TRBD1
TGTGCCAGCAGCCCGATGGACAGGACCTTTTTGGGAGGCTACACCTTC
CASSPMDRTFLGGYTF
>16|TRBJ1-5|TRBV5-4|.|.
TGTGCCAGCAGCTTGGCGGGGGAACCTGGCAATCAGCCCCAGCATTTT
CASSLAGEPGNQPQHF
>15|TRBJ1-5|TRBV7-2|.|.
TGTGCCAGCAGCTTAGACTCAGGGGTTGGTCAGCCCCAGCATTTT
CASSLDSGVGQPQHF
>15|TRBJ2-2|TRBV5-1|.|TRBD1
TGCGCCAGCAGCCCGAGACAGGGAAGGCCCGGGGAGCTGTTTTTT
CASSPRQGRPGELFF
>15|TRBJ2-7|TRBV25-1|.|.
TGTGCCAGCAGCCCTCTAGGCCCCTCGGGATACGAGCAGTACTTC
CASSPLGPSGYEQYF
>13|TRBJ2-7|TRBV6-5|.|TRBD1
TGTGCCAGCAGCTTGACAGGGATCTACGAGCAGTACTTC
CASSLTGIYEQYF
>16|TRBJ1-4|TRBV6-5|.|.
TGTGCCAGCAGTTTACGGTTAGCGGGGCCGGGTGAAAAACTGTTTTTT
CASSLRLAGPGEKLFF
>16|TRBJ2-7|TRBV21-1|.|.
TGTGCCAGCAACATAATGAAGGGACTTCGAGCCCACGAGCAGTACTTC
CASNIMKGLRAHEQYF
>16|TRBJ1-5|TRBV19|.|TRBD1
TGTGCCAGTAGTTTCCGACAGGGGGCAAGCAATCAGCCCCAGCATTTT
CASSFRQGASNQPQHF
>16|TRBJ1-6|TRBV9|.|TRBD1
TGTGCCAGCAGTGAACCAAGGACAGGGTATAATTCACCCCTCCACTTT
CASSEPRTGYNSPLHF
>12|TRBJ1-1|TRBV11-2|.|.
TGTGCCAGCAGCTTAGATCTGGGGCATGCTTTCTTT
CASSLDLGHAFF
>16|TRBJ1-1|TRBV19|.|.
TGTGCCAGTAGTGGCAGGGGAGGGGGAAAAAAAACTGAAGCTTTCTTT
CASSGRGGGKKTEAFF
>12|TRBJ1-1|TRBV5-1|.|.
TGCGCCAGCAGCTTGGACCGACTTGAAGCTTTCTTT
CASSLDRLEAFF
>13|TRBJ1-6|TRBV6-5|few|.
TGTGCCAGCAGACCCGGGAGGGGATCACCCCTCCACTTT
CASRPGRGSPLHF
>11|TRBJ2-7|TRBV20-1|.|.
TGCAGTGCTAGCCAGGGTGGTGAGCAGTACTTC
CSASQGGEQYF
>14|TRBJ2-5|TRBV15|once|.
TGTGCCACCAGCAGAGATCTTCAGGGTGAGACCCAGTACTTC
CATSRDLQGETQYF
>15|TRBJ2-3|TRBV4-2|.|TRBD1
TGTGCCAGCAGCCAAGAGCAGGGGGACACAGATACGCAGTATTTT
CASSQEQGDTDTQYF
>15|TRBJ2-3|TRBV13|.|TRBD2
TGTGCCAGCAGCTCTTCGCGGGGGGATACAGATACGCAGTATTTT
CASSSSRGDTDTQYF
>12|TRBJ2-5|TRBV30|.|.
TGTGCCTGGAGTGGACCGGGTGGGACCCAGTACTTC
CAWSGPGGTQYF
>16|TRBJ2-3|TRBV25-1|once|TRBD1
TGTGCCAGCAGTGAGTTCCGGACAGGTGGGACAGATACGCAGTATTTT
CASSEFRTGGTDTQYF
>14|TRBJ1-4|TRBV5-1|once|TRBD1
TGCGCCAGCAGCCCACAGGGGACAGGTGAAAAACTGTTTTTT
CASSPQGTGEKLFF
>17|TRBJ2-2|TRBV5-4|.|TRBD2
TGTGCCAGCCAAATTTCCGGGACTAGCGTACACACCGGGGAGCTGTTTTTT
CASQISGTSVHTGELFF
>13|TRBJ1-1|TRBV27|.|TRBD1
TGTGCCACCTGGCAGGGGGCCGGGACTGAAGCTTTCTTT
CATWQGAGTEAFF
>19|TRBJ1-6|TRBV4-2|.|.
TGTGCCAGCAGCCAAGATTCTCTCGGGGGTAGCTCCTATAATTCACCCCTCCACTTT
CASSQDSLGGSSYNSPLHF